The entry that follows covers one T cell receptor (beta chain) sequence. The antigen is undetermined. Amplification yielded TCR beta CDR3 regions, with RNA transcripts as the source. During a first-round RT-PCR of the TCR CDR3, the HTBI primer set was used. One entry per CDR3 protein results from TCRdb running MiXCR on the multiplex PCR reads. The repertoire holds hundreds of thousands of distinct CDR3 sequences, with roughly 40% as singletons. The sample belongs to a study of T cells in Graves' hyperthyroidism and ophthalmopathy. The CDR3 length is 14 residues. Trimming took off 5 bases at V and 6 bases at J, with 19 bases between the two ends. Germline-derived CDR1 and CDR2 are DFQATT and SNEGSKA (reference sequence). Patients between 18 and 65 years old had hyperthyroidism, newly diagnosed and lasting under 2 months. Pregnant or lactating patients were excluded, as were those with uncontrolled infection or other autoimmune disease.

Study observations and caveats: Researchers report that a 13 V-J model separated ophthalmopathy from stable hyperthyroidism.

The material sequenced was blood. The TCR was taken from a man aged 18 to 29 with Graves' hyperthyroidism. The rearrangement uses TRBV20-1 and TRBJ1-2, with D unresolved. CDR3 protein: CSARRVANQDGYTF. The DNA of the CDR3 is TGCAGTGCTCGTCGGGTGGCGAACCAGGATGGCTACACCTTC.